This TCR beta chain was recovered during a study of response to subunit inactivated influenza vaccine. General study points: With each seasonal influenza vaccination, the authors suggested, few new T cells are recruited.

TCRdb recomputed calls from the RT-PCR reads with MiXCR, one row per CDR3 protein. The repertoire holds roughly 760,000 distinct CDR3 sequences, roughly 20% seen once, with about 9.4% in the top ten. For this clonotype: Its antigen is currently unknown.

CDR3 size: 13 residues. V was clipped by 4 bases and J by 5 bases, with 12 bases between them. This chain links TRBV12-3 or TRBV12-4 with TRBJ2-7, with D possibly being TRBD1 or TRBD2 (5 bases each). Sequenced material: PBMCs from blood, taken roughly 5 days after vaccination. This TCR came from a man aged 50 or older who received an inactivated influenza vaccine. CDR3 bases: TGTGCCAGCAGTTCCGGGGCAATCCACGAGCAGTACTTC. This gives the protein CASSSGAIHEQYF.